The rows below give T cell receptor beta chains drawn from one sample of a study of a mutant IDH1 vaccine in newly diagnosed glioma. Sequenced by immunoSEQ multiplex PCR; TCRdb stores in-frame clones only, minus some. The sample contains about 120,000 clones, 85% to 90% of which appear only once. These receptors' targets are unknown. The source was PBMCs, collected from a glioma patient whose treatment included an IDH1 peptide vaccine. The receptor set was obtained from a woman aged 50 to 65 with glioma. CDR3s include the opening cysteine and the closing phenylalanine or tryptophan. Each record gives: clone size, V gene, CDR3 protein. Clone size is stated in some rows and not others, as once, few, many or a class when expanded.

NA	TRBV5-4	CASSPPGQGSYEQYF
once	TRBV28	CASSFTNLAYNEQFF
NA	TRBV5-1	CASSLLLSSYEQYF
NA	TRBV6-5	CASSYLGGPRDEQYF
NA	TRBV7-9	CASSFSNQPQHF
NA	TRBV7-9	CASRQGASPDTQYF
NA	TRBV28	CASSSSGRFYEQYF
once	TRBV28	CASSFAQANQPQHF
few	TRBV28	CASSPGQALWTQYF
NA	TRBV9	CASSVGRGRGETQYF
NA	TRBV5-4	CASSPELAGVAGELFF
medium-sized	TRBV28	CVTTSPGQGSVEQYF
NA	TRBV19	CASSQGRPNTEAFF
NA	TRBV6-5	CASSYSEGNIQYF
NA	TRBV28	CASSSLGPQPQHF
NA	TRBV9	CASSVALSPYEQYF
NA	TRBV5-1	CASSLATAYEQYF
NA	TRBV28	CAVRTGGAGGYGYTF
NA	TRBV19	CASSIAGLQGTGELFF
NA	TRBV6-6	CASSYSGGGSYEQYF
NA	TRBV29-1	CSVEGGGSPYEQYF
once	TRBV6-5	CASNEQGASTDTQYF
few	TRBV18	CASSPNPGQDNEKLFF
NA	TRBV6-6	CASSFDRYEQYF
NA	TRBV11-2	CASSHPRGEQYF
NA	TRBV28	CASSGPLAELSYEQYF
NA	TRBV10-3	CAISDSLGPQETQYF
NA	TRBV2	CASSATGIGTYEQYF
NA	TRBV28	CASSPGQGVMNYGYTF
NA	TRBV6-1	CASSATGGGREDTQYF